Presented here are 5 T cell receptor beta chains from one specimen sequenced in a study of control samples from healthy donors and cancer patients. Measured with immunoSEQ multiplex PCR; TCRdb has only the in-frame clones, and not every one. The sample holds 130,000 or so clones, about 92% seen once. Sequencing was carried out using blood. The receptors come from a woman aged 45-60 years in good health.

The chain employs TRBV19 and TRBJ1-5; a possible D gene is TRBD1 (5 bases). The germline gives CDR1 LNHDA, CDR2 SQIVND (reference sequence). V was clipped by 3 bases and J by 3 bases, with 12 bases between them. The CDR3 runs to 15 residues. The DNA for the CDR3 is TGTGCCAGTAGTATCGAGGGACTGATCAATCAGCCCCAGCATTTT. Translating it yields CASSIEGLINQPQHF.

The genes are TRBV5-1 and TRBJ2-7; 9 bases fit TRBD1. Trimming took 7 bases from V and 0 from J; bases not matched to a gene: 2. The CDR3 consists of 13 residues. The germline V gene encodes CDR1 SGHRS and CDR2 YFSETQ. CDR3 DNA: TGCGCCAGCGGACAGGGGAGCTCCTACGAGCAGTACTTC. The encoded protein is CASGQGSSYEQYF.

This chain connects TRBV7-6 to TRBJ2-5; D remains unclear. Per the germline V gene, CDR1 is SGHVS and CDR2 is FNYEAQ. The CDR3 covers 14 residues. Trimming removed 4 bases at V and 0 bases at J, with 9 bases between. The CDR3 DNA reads TGTGCCAGCAGCTCTAACCCGTACCAAGAGACCCAGTACTTC. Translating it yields CASSSNPYQETQYF.

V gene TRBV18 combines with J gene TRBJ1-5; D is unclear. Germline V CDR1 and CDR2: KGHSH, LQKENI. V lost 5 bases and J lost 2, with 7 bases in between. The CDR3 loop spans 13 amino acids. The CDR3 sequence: CASSTGGNQPQHF. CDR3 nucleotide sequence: TGTGCCAGCTCAACTGGTGGCAATCAGCCCCAGCATTTT.

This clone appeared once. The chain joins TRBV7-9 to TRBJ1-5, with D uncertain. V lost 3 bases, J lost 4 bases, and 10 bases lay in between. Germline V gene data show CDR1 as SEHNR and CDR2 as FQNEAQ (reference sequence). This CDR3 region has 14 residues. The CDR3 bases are TGTGCCAGCAGCTTGTCTTACGGGAATCAGCCCCAGCATTTT. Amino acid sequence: CASSLSYGNQPQHF. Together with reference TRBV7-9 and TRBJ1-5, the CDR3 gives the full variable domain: DTGVSQNPRHKITKRGQNVTFRCDPISEHNRLYWYRQTLGQGPEFLTYFQNEAQLEKSRLLSDRFSAERPKGSFSTLEIQRTEQGDSAMYLCASSLSYGNQPQHFGDGTRLSIL.